This T cell receptor (beta chain) is from a study of blood T cells in healthy people across ages. RNA extraction gave at least 5.5 micrograms of total RNA per sample. As regards this clonotype: Its antigen is undetermined.

The use of a sample-barcoded 5' primer and a J-beta primer mix characterized a second PCR of about 7 to 12 cycles. TCRdb called the 5' RACE reads again in MiXCR, with one record for every CDR3 protein. The sample has about 810,000 distinct CDR3 sequences, about 37% seen once. General study results and limits: Older age coincided with a roughly linear decline in TCR beta diversity per million T cells. Estimated diversity across one million T cells was deemed an underestimate.

The clonotype originates from a man aged 18 to 30 in good health. The sequencing sample was made of blood.

The CDR3: CSARRGGTQYF. The CDR3 bases are TGCAGTGCGCGTCGGGGGGGTACGCAGTATTTT. The V call is TRBV20-1, the J call TRBJ2-3; 8 bases fit TRBD2. V lost 6 bases and J lost 8; bases outside the gene matches: 4. Germline V gene sequence: CDR1 DFQATT, CDR2 SNEGSKA (reference sequence). The CDR3 contains 11 residues.